These 4 T cell receptor beta chains were sequenced from one sample in a study of shared clonotypes between healthy human individuals. Clones were read by immunoSEQ multiplex PCR, and TCRdb kept only the in-frame ones, dropping some. Counted here are 2 million to 2.5 million clones, more than 85% occurring once; the ten biggest clones make up 0.35% to 0.45%. Material: naive CD4+ T cells from PBMCs. Sample subset: CD45RA+ positively selected. These receptor sequences come from a man younger than 30 in good health. Some clones in this sample may be carry-over from other donors' samples.

This clone occurred once. The rearrangement joins TRBV5-1 to TRBJ1-4; D call uncertain. Germline V gene data show CDR1 as SGHRS and CDR2 as YFSETQ. The CDR3 totals 16 residues. V was pared by 0 bases and J by 7 bases, with 16 bases between. The CDR3 region has the DNA TGCGCCAGCAGCTTGGCCGGACCGTACTATACTGAAAAACTGTTTTTT. Translation gives CASSLAGPYYTEKLFF.

As to this clone: One end of the junction does not line up with germline, which may come from a read error. The chain combines TRBV5-4 with TRBJ2-2; D gene ambiguous. This CDR3 spans 14 amino acids. CDR1 and CDR2 (germline): SGHNT, YYREEE (reference sequence). The CDR3 region is CASSLESNIGELFF. CDR3 coding DNA: TGTGCCAGCAGCTTGGAATCGAACATCGGGGAGCTGTTTTTT.

The J gene is TRBJ2-1, the V gene TRBV5-4, with TRBD1 identical over 10 bases. V shed 0 bases, J shed 6 bases, and the junction held 3 bases outside the gene matches. CDR3 length equals 15 residues. Germline V lookup: CDR1 SGHNT, CDR2 YYREEE (reference sequence). This CDR3 is CASSLGRQGANEQFF. Written as DNA, the CDR3 is TGTGCCAGCAGCTTGGGGCGACAGGGGGCCAATGAGCAGTTCTTC.

The gene calls are TRBV11-2 and TRBJ1-2; D unresolved. The germline V and J ends were trimmed by 3 bases and 0 bases, with 5 bases remaining between them. CDR1 SGHAT and CDR2 FQNNGV come from the germline V gene. This CDR3 has 13 amino acids. CDR3 amino acids: CASSFDANYGYTF. The CDR3 DNA is TGTGCCAGCAGCTTTGACGCTAACTATGGCTACACCTTC.